What follows are 14 T cell receptor beta chains derived from one specimen sequenced in a study of STAT5B mutations in CD4+ large granular lymphocyte leukemia. Measured with immunoSEQ multiplex PCR; TCRdb has only the in-frame clones, and not every one. The profile shows 25,000 to 35,000 clones, around 76% of them singletons. The sample taken for sequencing was CD4+ T cells from blood buffy coats. The receptors come from a human donor in good health.

The J gene is TRBJ2-5, the V gene TRBV19; 10 bases are shared with TRBD2. The ends lost 6 bases at V and 5 bases at J; junction bases unmatched: 21. Germline CDR1 is LNHDA and CDR2 is SQIVND (reference sequence). The CDR3 sequence is 19 residues long. The CDR3 protein is CASSPPLPSSGGEEETQYF. CDR3 sequence (DNA): TGTGCCAGTAGCCCCCCCCTACCCTCTAGCGGGGGTGAGGAGGAGACCCAGTACTTC.

The V call is TRBV15, the J call TRBJ2-3, with 7 positions matching TRBD2. Germline CDR1 is LNHNV and CDR2 is YYDKDF (reference sequence). The CDR3 runs 17 residues. V shed 0 bases, J shed 1 base, and the junction held 7 bases outside the gene matches. The chain's CDR3 is CATSRDLASGRTDTQYF. The CDR3 DNA sequence: TGTGCCACCAGCAGAGATTTAGCTAGCGGCCGCACAGATACGCAGTATTTT.

This clone was detected a few times. The rearrangement joins TRBV28 to TRBJ1-1, with no clear D. Trimming took 9 bases from V and 6 from J, leaving 11 bases between them. Germline V gives CDR1 MDHEN, CDR2 SYDVKM. The CDR3 runs 11 residues. The CDR3 loop is CASSPEAEAFF. CDR3 coding DNA: TGTGCCAGTTCCCCGGAGGCTGAAGCTTTCTTT. Filled out from reference TRBV28 and TRBJ1-1, the complete variable domain reads DVKVTQSSRYLVKRTGEKVFLECVQDMDHENMFWYRQDPGLGLRLIYFSYDVKMKEKGDIPEGYSVSREKKERFSLILESASTNQTSMYLCASSPEAEAFFGQGTRLTVV.

The V gene is TRBV6-5, the J gene TRBJ2-7; D remains ambiguous. V was shortened by 2 bases and J by 0 bases, with 11 bases between the two germline ends. CDR1 and CDR2 from the germline V gene are MNHEY and SVGAGI. The CDR3 runs 15 residues. The CDR3 DNA is TGTGCCAGCAGTTACCGGGCCGGCATCTCCTACGAGCAGTACTTC. It yields the protein CASSYRAGISYEQYF.

This sequence joins TRBV29-1 and TRBJ1-2, with no clear D. Germline CDR1 and CDR2: SQVTM and ANQGSEA. CDR3 length: 12 amino acids. The V end was cut by 3 bases, the J end by 2 bases, with 7 bases between. Here the CDR3 DNA reads TGCAGCGTTGATCTCCAAAACTATGGCTACACCTTC. It codes for CSVDLQNYGYTF.

This clone was detected only once. The chain links TRBV7-9 to TRBJ1-3; D possibly corresponds to TRBD1 (6 bases). The V and J ends lost 2 bases and 1 base respectively, with 9 bases between them. CDR3 size: 15 residues. In germline, CDR1 is SEHNR, CDR2 FQNEAQ (reference sequence). The CDR3 DNA sequence: TGTGCCAGCAGCTTATGGACAGAGTCTGGAAACACCATATATTTT. As protein: CASSLWTESGNTIYF.

This chain links TRBV5-4 with TRBJ2-1; 7 nucleotides agree with TRBD1. Germline assignment: CDR1 SGHNT and CDR2 YYREEE (reference sequence). CDR3 length: 16 amino acids. Trimming cost V 4 bases and J 7 bases; bases outside gene matches: 14. The DNA of the CDR3 is TGTGCCAGCAGCCCTACAGACAGGGCGGTTTTTAATGAGCAGTTCTTC. Its protein product is CASSPTDRAVFNEQFF. Variable domain in full (rest from reference TRBV5-4 and TRBJ2-1): ETGVTQSPTHLIKTRGQQVTLRCSSQSGHNTVSWYQQALGQGPQFIFQYYREEENGRGNFPPRFSGLQFPNYSSELNVNALELDDSALYLCASSPTDRAVFNEQFFGPGTRLTVL.

The chain has TRBV27 and TRBJ2-1; 12 positions match TRBD2. The germline gives CDR1 MNHEY, CDR2 SMNVEV (reference sequence). The junction had 5 bases not matched to a gene; V was cut back by 6 bases and J by 11 bases. The CDR3 covers 13 residues. The CDR3 is CASRTSGSLKQFF. The CDR3 bases are TGTGCCAGCAGGACTAGCGGGAGTCTTAAGCAGTTCTTC.

V gene TRBV2 combines with J gene TRBJ2-3, with 12 bases lining up with TRBD2. V lost 0 bases, J lost 6 bases, and 4 bases stayed unmatched. The germline gives CDR1 SNHLY, CDR2 FYNNEI. The CDR3 consists of 16 residues. The CDR3 DNA follows: TGTGCCAGCAGTGAAGCGGGACTAGCGGGTCGGGATACGCAGTATTTT. The encoded protein is CASSEAGLAGRDTQYF.

The gene calls are TRBV2 and TRBJ1-4; D is perhaps TRBD1 (6 bases). This CDR3 spans 12 amino acids. Deletions cut 7 bases from V and 7 bases from J, with 10 bases between. In germline, CDR1 is SNHLY, CDR2 FYNNEI. For the CDR3, the DNA is TGTGCCAGCAAGGGGGAAGGTGAAAAACTGTTTTTT. Translating gives CASKGEGEKLFF.

The V and J genes are TRBV30 and TRBJ2-7, with D uncertain. Germline V CDR1 and CDR2: GTSNPN, SVGIG (reference sequence). V shed 4 bases and J shed 4 bases, with 14 bases lying between them. CDR3 length: 13 amino acids. The chain's CDR3 is CAWTPILGYEQYF. The DNA of the CDR3 is TGTGCCTGGACCCCTATCCTAGGTTACGAGCAGTACTTC.

This clone was counted only a few times. This chain connects TRBV29-1 to TRBJ1-2, with TRBD1 matching 8 bases. Germline loops: CDR1 SQVTM, CDR2 ANQGSEA. J lost 10 bases, V lost 4 bases, and 8 bases had no gene match. This CDR3 region has 12 residues. CDR3 coding DNA: TGCAGCGTTGGACCGGGACAGGCGGACTACACCTTC. Translation: CSVGPGQADYTF. Full variable domain (remainder filled in from reference TRBV29-1 and TRBJ1-2): SAVISQKPSRDICQRGTSLTIQCQVDSQVTMMFWYRQQPGQSLTLIATANQGSEATYESGFVIDKFPISRPNLTFSTLTVSNMSPEDSSIYLCSVGPGQADYTFGSGTRLTVV.

V is TRBV19 and J is TRBJ1-2; perhaps TRBD1 as D (5 bases). This CDR3 region has 13 residues. V lost 9 bases to trimming and J lost 5 bases, with 16 bases between them. CDR1 and CDR2 (germline): LNHDA, SQIVND (reference sequence). CDR3: CASNMGVGYGYTF. In DNA form, the CDR3 reads TGTGCCAGCAACATGGGGGTTGGGTATGGCTACACCTTC.

The chain employs TRBV30 and TRBJ1-2; a weak D match, TRBD1 (5 bases). This CDR3 comprises 13 residues. Trimming removed 0 bases from V and 3 bases from J, with 8 bases in between. CDR1 is GTSNPN and CDR2 is SVGIG in the germline V gene (reference sequence). The DNA for the CDR3 is TGTGCCTGGAGTGTCCTGGGGCACTATGGCTACACCTTC. Amino acids: CAWSVLGHYGYTF.